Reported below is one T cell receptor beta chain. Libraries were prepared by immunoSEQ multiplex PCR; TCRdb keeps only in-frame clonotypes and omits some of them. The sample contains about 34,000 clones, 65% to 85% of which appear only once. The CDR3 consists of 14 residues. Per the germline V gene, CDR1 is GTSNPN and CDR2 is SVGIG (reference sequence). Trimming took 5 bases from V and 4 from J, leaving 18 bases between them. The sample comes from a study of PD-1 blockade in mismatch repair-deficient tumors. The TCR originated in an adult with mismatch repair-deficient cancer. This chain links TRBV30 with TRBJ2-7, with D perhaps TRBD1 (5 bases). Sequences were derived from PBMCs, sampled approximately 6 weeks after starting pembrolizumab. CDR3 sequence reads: CAWGDDRGRYEQYF. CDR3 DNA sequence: TGTGCCTGGGGGGATGATAGGGGCCGGTACGAGCAGTACTTC.